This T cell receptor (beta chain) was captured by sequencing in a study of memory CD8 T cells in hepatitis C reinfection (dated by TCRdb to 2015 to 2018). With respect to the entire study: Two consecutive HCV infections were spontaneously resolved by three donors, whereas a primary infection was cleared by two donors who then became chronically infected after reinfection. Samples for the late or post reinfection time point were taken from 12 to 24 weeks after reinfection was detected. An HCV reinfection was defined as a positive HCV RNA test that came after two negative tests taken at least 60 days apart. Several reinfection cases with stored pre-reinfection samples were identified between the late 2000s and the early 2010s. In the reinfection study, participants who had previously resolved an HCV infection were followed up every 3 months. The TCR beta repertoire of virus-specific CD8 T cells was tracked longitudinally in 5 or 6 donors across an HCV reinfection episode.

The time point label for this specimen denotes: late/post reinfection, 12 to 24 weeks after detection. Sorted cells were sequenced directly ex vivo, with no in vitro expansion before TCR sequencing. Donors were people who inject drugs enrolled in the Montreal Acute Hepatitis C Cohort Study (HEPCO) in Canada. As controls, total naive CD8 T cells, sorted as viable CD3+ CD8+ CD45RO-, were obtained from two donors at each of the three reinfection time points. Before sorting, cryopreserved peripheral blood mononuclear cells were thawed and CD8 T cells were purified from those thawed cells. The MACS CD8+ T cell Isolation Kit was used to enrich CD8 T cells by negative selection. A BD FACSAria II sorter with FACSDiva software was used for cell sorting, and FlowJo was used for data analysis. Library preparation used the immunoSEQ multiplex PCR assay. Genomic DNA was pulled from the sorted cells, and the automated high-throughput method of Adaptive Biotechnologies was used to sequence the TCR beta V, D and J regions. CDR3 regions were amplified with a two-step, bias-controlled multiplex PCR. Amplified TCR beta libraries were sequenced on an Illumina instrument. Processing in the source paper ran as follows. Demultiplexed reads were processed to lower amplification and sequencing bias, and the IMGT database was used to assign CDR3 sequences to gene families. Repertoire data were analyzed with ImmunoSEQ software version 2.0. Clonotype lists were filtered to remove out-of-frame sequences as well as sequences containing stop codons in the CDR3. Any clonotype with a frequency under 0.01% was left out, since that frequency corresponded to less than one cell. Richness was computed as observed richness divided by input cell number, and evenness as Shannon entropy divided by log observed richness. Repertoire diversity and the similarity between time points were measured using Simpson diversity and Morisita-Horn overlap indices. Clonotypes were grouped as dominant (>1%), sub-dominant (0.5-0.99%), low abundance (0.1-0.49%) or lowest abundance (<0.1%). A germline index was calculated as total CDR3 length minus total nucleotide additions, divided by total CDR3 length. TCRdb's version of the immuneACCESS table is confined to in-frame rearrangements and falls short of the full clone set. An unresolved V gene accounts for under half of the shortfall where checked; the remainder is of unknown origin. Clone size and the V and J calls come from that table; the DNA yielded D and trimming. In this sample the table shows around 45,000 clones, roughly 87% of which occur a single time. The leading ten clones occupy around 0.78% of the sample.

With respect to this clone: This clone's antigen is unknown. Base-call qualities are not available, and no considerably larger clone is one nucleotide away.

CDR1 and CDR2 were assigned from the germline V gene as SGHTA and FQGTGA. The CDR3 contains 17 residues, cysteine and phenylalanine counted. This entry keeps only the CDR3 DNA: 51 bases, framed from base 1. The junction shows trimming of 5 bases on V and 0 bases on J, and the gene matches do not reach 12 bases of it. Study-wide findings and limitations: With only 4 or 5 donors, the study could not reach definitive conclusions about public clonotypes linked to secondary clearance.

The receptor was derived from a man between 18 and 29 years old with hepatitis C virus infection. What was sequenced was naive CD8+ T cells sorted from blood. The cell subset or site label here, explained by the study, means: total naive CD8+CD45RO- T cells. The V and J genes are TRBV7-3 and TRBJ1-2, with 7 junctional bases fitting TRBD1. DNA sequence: TGTGCCAGCAGCGCCAGCCCCGGGACAGATACTAACTATGGCTACACCTTC. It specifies CASSASPGTDTNYGYTF.